This T cell receptor (beta chain) was profiled in a study of T cell responses to AZD1222 COVID-19 vaccine. Overall study findings and caveats: Females made up more of the donors, who were largely white British, and clonal diversity may have come out too low.

Data came from immunoSEQ multiplex PCR; TCRdb stores just in-frame clones and leaves some out. This table holds about 92,000 clones, 80% to 90% found once. This clone is a singleton in its sample. No antigen is known for it. The germline CDR1 and CDR2 sequences are SQVTM and ANQGSEA. The ends were cut back, 7 bases at V and 11 bases at J, with 23 bases in the middle. The CDR3 spans 13 residues. The V call is TRBV29-1, the J call TRBJ1-1; weak D call: TRBD1 (6 bases). The sequences come from peripheral blood, collected on day 0 of AZD1222 vaccination. The source of this sequence is an adult in good health. For the CDR3, the DNA is TGCAGCGCTGGAAAGACAGGCAACCTTGATGCTTTCTTT. Residues: CSAGKTGNLDAFF.